This T cell receptor (beta chain) emerged from a study of technical replicates of blood from a handful of donors (dated by TCRdb to 2015 to 2018). The library was built by means of the immunoSEQ multiplex PCR assay. The immuneACCESS repertoire file appears here via TCRdb, limited to in-frame rearrangements. These files lack a portion of the clones; in checked studies, under half of the deficit traces to unresolved V genes, and the cause of the others is not known. The sample contains 100,000 or so clones, roughly 94% of them found a single time. Of the sample, about 0.22% falls within the top ten clones. The germline V gene (reference sequence) specifies SEHNR as CDR1 and FQNEAQ as CDR2. Measured from the cysteine to the phenylalanine, the CDR3 is 14 residues long. The only DNA kept is the CDR3, 42 bases in frame from the first base. Trimming at the junction amounts to 1 base on V and 5 bases on J, and the germline ends lie 10 bases apart.

This clone appeared a single time. Its antigen remains unidentified. The input lacks base qualities; no much larger clone sits a single base away. Input material: T cells isolated from PBMCs. The TCR originated in a human donor in good health. Recombination connected TRBV7-9 to TRBJ2-3; 6 matching bases give a weak D call of TRBD2. The encoded CDR3 is CASSLDLGGDTQYF. The DNA sequence is TGTGCCAGCAGCTTAGACTTGGGGGGAGATACGCAGTATTTT.